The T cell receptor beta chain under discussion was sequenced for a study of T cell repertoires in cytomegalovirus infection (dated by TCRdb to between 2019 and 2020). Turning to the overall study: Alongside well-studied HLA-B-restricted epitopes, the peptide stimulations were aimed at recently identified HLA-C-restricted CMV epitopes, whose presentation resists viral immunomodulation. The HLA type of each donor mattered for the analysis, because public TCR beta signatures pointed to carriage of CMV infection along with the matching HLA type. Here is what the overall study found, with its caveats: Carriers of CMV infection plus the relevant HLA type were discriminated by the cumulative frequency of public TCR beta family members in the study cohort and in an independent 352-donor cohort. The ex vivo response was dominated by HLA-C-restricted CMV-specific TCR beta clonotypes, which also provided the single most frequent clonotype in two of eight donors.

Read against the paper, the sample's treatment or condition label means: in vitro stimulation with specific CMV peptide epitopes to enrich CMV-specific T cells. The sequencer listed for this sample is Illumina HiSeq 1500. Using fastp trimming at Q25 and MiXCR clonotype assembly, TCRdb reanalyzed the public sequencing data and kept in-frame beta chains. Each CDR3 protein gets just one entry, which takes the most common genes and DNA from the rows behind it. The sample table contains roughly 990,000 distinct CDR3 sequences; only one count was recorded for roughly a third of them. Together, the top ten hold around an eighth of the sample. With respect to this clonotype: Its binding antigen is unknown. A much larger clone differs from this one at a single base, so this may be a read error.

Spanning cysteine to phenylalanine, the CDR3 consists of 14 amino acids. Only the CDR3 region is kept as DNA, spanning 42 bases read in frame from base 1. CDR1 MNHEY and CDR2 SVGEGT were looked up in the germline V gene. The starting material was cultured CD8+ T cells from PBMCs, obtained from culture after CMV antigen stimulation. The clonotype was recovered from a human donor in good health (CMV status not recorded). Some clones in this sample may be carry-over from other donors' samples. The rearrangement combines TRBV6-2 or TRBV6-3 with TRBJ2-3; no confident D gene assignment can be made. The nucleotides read TGTGCCTGCAGCCGAGGTAGTAGCACAGATACGCAGTATTTT. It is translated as CACSRGSSTDTQYF.